A single T cell receptor beta chain is shown here with its context. The table lists this clonotype with a few counts. This clone's antigen is unknown. No much larger clonotype is one base removed from it; base qualities were not supplied. Including cysteine and phenylalanine, the CDR3 has 15 amino acids. The kept DNA is CDR3 alone, 45 bases in frame from the first base. Per the germline V gene, SGHTA is the CDR1 and FQGNSA is the CDR2. Trimmed from V: 5 bases; trimmed from J: 4 bases; junction bases lacking a gene match: 5. This specimen belongs to a study of patients and donors after allogeneic stem cell transplantation (dated by TCRdb to 2018 to 2020). Library method: RT-PCR. TCRdb shows the sequencer as NextSeq 550. The raw public data were reprocessed by TCRdb itself: fastp quality trimming at Q25, MiXCR clonotype calling, in-frame beta chains only. Merged by CDR3 protein, the rows form single entries marked with the most common genes and DNA. This sample is represented by about 110,000 distinct CDR3 sequences; roughly 37% of them were singletons. The ten largest account for around 30% of the sample.

Sequencing used blood, either unsorted or a sorted T cell fraction (not recorded which). The sequence is built from TRBV7-2 and TRBJ2-1, with TRBD2 identical over 10 junction bases. The receptor was derived from a human donor who was either an allogeneic HSCT recipient or a stem cell or donor lymphocyte infusion donor (not recorded which). It is not recorded whose cells these are; they may come from a transplant donor. The CDR3 reads as follows: CASSILAGLYNEQFF. The DNA is TGTGCCAGCAGCATACTAGCGGGGCTGTACAATGAGCAGTTCTTC.